Listed below are T cell receptor beta chains from one sample, sequenced in a study of blood T cell repertoires in COVID-19. The assay was immunoSEQ multiplex PCR, and TCRdb's table has in-frame clones only and misses some. The sample yields about 140,000 clones, approximately 80% seen once. The sample was peripheral blood. These receptors were taken from a woman older than 75 in a cohort sampled during active or convalescent COVID-19. CDR3s include the opening cysteine and the closing phenylalanine or tryptophan. The D gene is left open where the match is weak. Rows may omit the clone size; those that give it use once, few, many or a size class.

v_call	cdr3_length	d_call	clone_size	j_call	cdr3_aa	cdr3_nt
TRBV27	14	-	-	TRBJ2-1	CASSSRGLVNEQFF	TGTGCCAGCAGTTCAAGAGGGCTAGTCAATGAGCAGTTCTTC
TRBV12-3/TRBV12-4	13	-	few	TRBJ2-5	CASRGAGGKTQYF	TGTGCCAGCAGAGGGGCGGGCGGGAAGACCCAGTACTTC
TRBV27	14	-	few	TRBJ2-7	CASSPSRQTHEQYF	TGTGCCAGCAGTCCGTCACGCCAGACACACGAGCAGTACTTC
TRBV4-1	15	-	-	TRBJ1-1	CASSQEMVEGREVFF	TGCGCCAGCAGCCAAGAAATGGTGGAGGGTCGGGAAGTTTTCTTT
TRBV6-1	14	-	-	TRBJ1-2	CASSDRDNQYGYTF	TGTGCCAGCAGTGACCGAGATAACCAATATGGCTACACCTTC
TRBV18	17	TRBD1	-	TRBJ1-1	CASSPLRTGGANTEAFF	TGTGCCAGCTCACCACTTAGGACAGGGGGCGCGAACACTGAAGCTTTCTTT
TRBV25-1	14	TRBD1	-	TRBJ1-6	CASSRTGENSPLHF	TGTGCCAGCAGTCGGACAGGGGAAAATTCACCCCTCCACTTT
TRBV7-2	13	-	-	TRBJ2-7	CASSPSAGYEQYF	TGTGCCAGCAGTCCATCTGCGGGCTACGAGCAGTACTTC
TRBV27	16	-	-	TRBJ2-7	CASRSFSDSLIHEQYF	TGTGCCAGCAGATCCTTTTCCGACAGTTTGATCCACGAGCAGTACTTC
TRBV9	14	-	-	TRBJ1-2	CASSTRQSNYGYTF	TGTGCCAGCAGCACCAGACAGTCAAACTATGGCTACACCTTC
TRBV12-5	14	-	-	TRBJ2-3	CASLSGLSTDTQYF	TGTGCTAGCCTCTCAGGACTAAGCACAGATACGCAGTATTTT